This T cell receptor (beta chain) comes out of a study of vaccination effects on CD4 cells after COVID-19. At the level of the study: Before any sequencing was done, the ViraFEST assay used viral peptide pools to expand antigen-specific CD4+ T cells.

TCRdb keeps only in-frame clones here, not all; method: immunoSEQ multiplex PCR. The sample contains tens of thousands of clones, 65% to 80% of which appear only once. Cultured cells yielded isolated CD4+ T cells after 10 days. Cultures had half their medium replaced with IL-2 medium on days 3 and 7. Trimming shortened V by 2 bases and J by 2 bases, and 13 bases separated the two germline ends. The germline CDR1 and CDR2 sequences are SGHTA and FQGTGA. There are 15 residues in the CDR3. A word on this clone: Its antigen remains unknown.

The sequence was obtained from a human donor who received a COVID-19 vaccine. V is TRBV7-3 and J is TRBJ2-7; D may be TRBD1 (6 bases). The sample in question was CD4+ T cells from PBMCs cultured without peptide, obtained before COVID-19 vaccination. The CDR3 loop is CASSLRGGEAYEQYF. CDR3 bases: TGTGCCAGCAGCTTACGAGGGGGAGAGGCCTACGAGCAGTACTTC.